This T cell receptor (beta chain) was recovered during a study of shared clonotypes between healthy human individuals. Every subset's genomic DNA went evenly onto several immunoSEQ plates. Measured with immunoSEQ multiplex PCR; TCRdb has only the in-frame clones, and not every one. The data show roughly 500,000 clones, with around 85% seen just once and about 13% held by the top ten. Trimming stripped 2 bases from V and 8 bases from J, with 12 bases between. From germline, CDR1 is GTSNPN and CDR2 SVGIG (reference sequence). The CDR3 runs 12 residues. The genes are TRBV30 and TRBJ1-1, with D possibly being TRBD1 (5 bases). Sequenced input: PBMCs. This TCR came from a woman aged 40 to 55 in good health. Some clones in this sample may be carry-over from other donors' samples. The CDR3 loop reads CAWSRGSWEAFF. The CDR3 nucleotides read TGTGCCTGGAGTCGGGGGAGTTGGGAAGCTTTCTTT.